Listed below are T cell receptor beta chains from one sample, sequenced in a study of blood T cell repertoires in COVID-19. TCRdb keeps only in-frame clones here, not all; method: immunoSEQ multiplex PCR. The sample has more than 55,000 clones, almost 90% seen once. The sequencing input was peripheral blood. These receptors were obtained from a man aged 55-75 years with acute or convalescent COVID-19. Each CDR3 is given with its conserved first and last residue. A D gene is named only where the DNA matches it firmly. Not every row has a clone size; where given, it reads once, few, many or a size class.

d_gene,v_gene,j_gene,abundance,len,CDR3aa,CDR3nt
-,TRBV27,TRBJ1-2,-,15,CASSLLGPRSYGYTF,TGTGCCAGCAGTTTATTGGGGCCCAGGAGCTATGGCTACACCTTC
-,TRBV11-2,TRBJ1-1,-,14,CASSLPVRNTEAFF,TGTGCCAGCAGCTTACCCGTGCGAAACACTGAAGCTTTCTTT
-,TRBV2,TRBJ2-7,-,14,CASSEEGVRYEQYF,TGTGCCAGCAGTGAGGAGGGCGTGAGGTACGAGCAGTACTTC
-,TRBV15,TRBJ2-1,-,17,CATSRDLFSGSPNEQFF,TGTGCCACCAGCAGAGATCTGTTTAGCGGATCCCCCAATGAGCAGTTCTTC
-,TRBV27,TRBJ2-7,-,15,CASSLFGRGGYEQYF,TGTGCCAGCAGTTTATTCGGCAGGGGTGGTTACGAGCAGTACTTC
-,TRBV10-3,TRBJ1-4,-,15,CAISGKGWGSEKLFF,TGTGCCATCAGTGGAAAGGGGTGGGGATCTGAAAAACTGTTTTTT
-,TRBV6-6,TRBJ1-3,-,15,CASSSTGGLGNTIYF,TGTGCCAGCAGTTCTACCGGGGGGCTTGGAAACACCATATATTTT
-,TRBV5-1,TRBJ1-5,few,15,CASSATGGGNQPQHF,TGCGCCAGCAGTGCCACGGGGGGAGGTAATCAGCCCCAGCATTTT
-,TRBV2,TRBJ1-5,-,13,CASSDRLNQPQHF,TGTGCCAGCAGTGATCGACTTAATCAGCCCCAGCATTTT
-,TRBV6-5,TRBJ1-3,-,15,CASLAGRQGDNTIYF,TGTGCCAGCCTCGCGGGGCGGCAGGGTGATAACACCATATATTTT
TRBD2,TRBV5-6,TRBJ2-1,-,15,CASTRGTSNYNEQFF,TGTGCCAGCACCCGGGGGACTAGCAACTACAATGAGCAGTTCTTC
-,TRBV28,TRBJ1-6,-,16,CASSLPRGGGPSPLHF,TGTGCCAGCAGTTTACCCCGGGGCGGGGGCCCTTCACCCCTCCACTTT
TRBD2,TRBV27,TRBJ2-1,-,17,CASSPAGVTRAYNEQFF,TGTGCCAGCAGCCCGGCGGGGGTTACCCGCGCCTACAATGAGCAGTTCTTC
TRBD1,TRBV15,TRBJ1-2,once,15,CATSKDPTGGYGYTF,TGTGCCACCAGCAAAGACCCGACAGGGGGCTATGGCTACACCTTC
TRBD2,TRBV5-1,TRBJ2-1,-,17,CASSPQWASGSISEQFF,TGCGCCAGCAGCCCTCAGTGGGCTAGCGGGAGTATTAGTGAGCAGTTCTTC
-,TRBV2,TRBJ2-2,once,15,CASRALVVNTGELFF,TGTGCCAGCAGGGCCTTGGTGGTGAACACCGGGGAGCTGTTTTTT
TRBD1,TRBV25-1,TRBJ2-2,-,14,CASRRGTDTGELFF,TGTGCCAGCAGGAGGGGGACAGACACCGGGGAGCTGTTTTTT
-,TRBV7-9,TRBJ1-1,-,15,CASSLWGGIGTEAFF,TGTGCCAGCAGCTTATGGGGGGGCATAGGCACTGAAGCTTTCTTT
-,TRBV2,TRBJ1-5,-,13,CASSVQSRQPQHF,TGTGCCAGCAGTGTTCAATCCAGACAGCCCCAGCATTTT
-,TRBV10-3,TRBJ1-3,-,16,CAISGYNRDSGNTIYF,TGTGCCATCAGTGGATACAACAGGGACTCTGGAAACACCATATATTTT
-,TRBV19,TRBJ1-3,-,14,CASSTPGARNTIYF,TGTGCCAGTAGTACTCCGGGAGCCAGAAACACCATATATTTT
-,TRBV2,TRBJ1-2,-,13,CASSEGSYYGYTF,TGTGCCAGCAGTGAAGGCAGTTACTATGGCTACACCTTC
-,TRBV7-9,TRBJ2-3,-,11,CASSLQGLQYF,TGTGCCAGCAGCTTACAGGGGTTGCAGTATTTT
-,TRBV28,TRBJ1-4,-,15,CASSLPGPGGEKLFF,TGTGCCAGCAGCCTACCCGGACCCGGCGGGGAAAAACTGTTTTTT
-,TRBV4-2,TRBJ2-7,few,12,CASSNTAYEQYF,TGTGCCAGCAGTAATACGGCCTACGAGCAGTACTTC
-,TRBV15,TRBJ1-6,-,17,CATSRGEQGRLYSPLHF,TGTGCCACCAGCAGAGGTGAACAGGGAAGGTTATATTCACCCCTCCACTTT
TRBD2,TRBV6-4,TRBJ2-1,few,18,CASSFLTSGRAPYNEQFF,TGTGCCAGCAGTTTCCTGACTAGCGGGAGGGCCCCCTACAATGAGCAGTTCTTC
-,TRBV6-5,TRBJ1-1,-,15,CASSFSPWSKTEAFF,TGTGCCAGCAGTTTTTCCCCGTGGAGCAAGACTGAAGCTTTCTTT
-,TRBV11-1,TRBJ1-1,-,13,CASSLTVNTEAFF,TGTGCCAGCAGCTTGACAGTGAACACTGAAGCTTTCTTT
-,TRBV27,TRBJ2-2,-,15,CASSFDGRNTGELFF,TGTGCCAGCAGTTTCGACGGGAGGAACACCGGGGAGCTGTTTTTT
TRBD1,TRBV15,TRBJ1-5,-,14,CATSRTGDGQPQHF,TGTGCCACCAGCAGGACAGGGGACGGGCAGCCCCAGCATTTT
-,TRBV2,TRBJ1-1,-,14,CASSLRVFDTEAFF,TGTGCCAGCAGTCTGAGGGTATTTGACACTGAAGCTTTCTTT
TRBD1,TRBV28,TRBJ2-2,-,14,CASSWTGGTGELFF,TGTGCCAGCAGCTGGACAGGGGGCACCGGGGAGCTGTTTTTT
TRBD2,TRBV7-8,TRBJ2-5,-,16,CASSRAGTSEGKTQYF,TGTGCCAGCAGCCGAGCCGGGACTAGCGAGGGAAAGACCCAGTACTTC
TRBD2,TRBV14,TRBJ2-3,-,20,CASSQEVTSGRGPRTDTQYF,TGTGCCAGCAGCCAAGAGGTGACTAGCGGGAGGGGGCCACGCACAGATACGCAGTATTTT
TRBD1,TRBV7-7,TRBJ2-1,once,13,CASSLGQDNEQFF,TGTGCCAGCAGCTTGGGACAGGACAATGAGCAGTTCTTC
TRBD2,TRBV9,TRBJ2-2,-,14,CASSVVGGSGELFF,TGTGCCAGCAGCGTAGTGGGAGGGAGCGGGGAGCTGTTTTTT
TRBD1,TRBV5-1,TRBJ2-7,few,15,CASSRGTGLTYEQYF,TGCGCCAGCAGCAGAGGGACAGGTCTTACCTACGAGCAGTACTTC
TRBD2,TRBV28,TRBJ2-3,-,15,CASSYSGRREDTQYF,TGTGCCAGCAGTTACAGCGGGAGGCGGGAAGATACGCAGTATTTT
TRBD1,TRBV5-1,TRBJ2-1,-,13,CASRPGTDNEQFF,TGCGCCAGCAGGCCCGGGACAGATAATGAGCAGTTCTTC
-,TRBV6-1,TRBJ2-2,-,14,CASSETARVRELFF,TGTGCCAGCAGTGAGACGGCGCGGGTCAGGGAGCTGTTTTTT
-,TRBV7-9,TRBJ1-2,-,12,CASSLENGGYTF,TGTGCCAGCAGCTTAGAAAACGGTGGCTACACCTTC
TRBD1,TRBV29-1,TRBJ1-2,-,15,CSVDGQGATDYGYTF,TGCAGCGTTGACGGGCAGGGGGCGACGGACTATGGCTACACCTTC
-,TRBV10-2,TRBJ2-3,few,16,CASSVTRRRPTDTQYF,TGCGCCAGCAGCGTAACCCGCCGGAGGCCCACAGATACGCAGTATTTT
-,TRBV5-1,TRBJ2-1,-,14,CASSLGQFPSPKFF,TGCGCCAGCAGCTTGGGACAGTTCCCGTCTCCGAAGTTCTTC
TRBD1,TRBV10-1,TRBJ2-3,-,18,CASSERPGQPHVPDTQYF,TGCGCCAGCAGTGAGAGGCCGGGACAGCCTCACGTTCCAGATACGCAGTATTTT
-,TRBV3-1/TRBV3-2,TRBJ2-2,-,16,CASTDQGKTNTGELFF,TGTGCCAGCACGGATCAGGGCAAAACGAACACCGGGGAGCTGTTTTTT
-,TRBV11-2,TRBJ1-2,few,13,CASSFSGVYGYTF,TGTGCCAGCAGCTTTTCAGGGGTGTATGGCTACACCTTC
-,TRBV12-3/TRBV12-4,TRBJ2-1,-,11,CASTFGREQFF,TGTGCCAGCACCTTTGGGAGAGAGCAGTTCTTC